This TCR beta chain was found in a study of tissue T cells after allogeneic stem cell transplantation. General study findings and limits: Blood and spleen captured only part of the tissue TCR repertoire.

Noted time point: mouse harvest day 7 after allogeneic transplant. Mouse grafts combined 10^7 T-cell-depleted bone marrow cells with 10^6 splenic CD5+ T cells. Germline values: CDR1 SNHLY, CDR2 FYNGKV (reference sequence). The V segment lost 5 bases and the J segment 1 base; nucleotides outside the gene matches: 5. This CDR3 has 15 residues. As regards this clone: Its antigen is unidentified. Mouse gene names and germline throughout. The read is 1 residue too short to cover the CDR3 end, so that end is filled in from the germline J gene.

The repertoire was sequenced with immunoSEQ multiplex PCR; TCRdb's copy has only in-frame clones and lacks some. Of thousands of clones in the sample, approximately 50% were seen once. The sample consisted of gut tissue. The chain joins TRBV3 to TRBJ2-3; the match to TRBD2 covers 8 bases. The clonotype comes from a female BALB/c mouse given C57BL/6 T cells with graft-versus-host disease after an allogeneic hematopoietic cell transplant. The chain's CDR3 is CASSPRLGRAETLYF. The CDR3 bases that were read are TGTGCCAGCAGCCCCCGACTGGGGCGTGCAGAAACGCTGTAT.